The T cell receptor beta chain under discussion was sequenced for a study of PD-1 blockade in mismatch repair-deficient tumors. Overall study: Patients had about a dozen mismatch repair-deficient cancer types, all previously treated and progressing. Study-level findings and limits: Tumor-resident clones, often absent from pretreatment blood, expanded after pembrolizumab and then contracted.

Germline-derived CDR1 and CDR2 are SGDLS and YYNGEE. After removal of 0 bases from V and 7 bases from J, the junction contained 9 bases not matched to a gene. The CDR3 is made up of 15 amino acids. Clones were read by immunoSEQ multiplex PCR, and TCRdb kept only the in-frame ones, dropping some. The sample yields under 20,000 clones, 84% seen once. As for this clone: Its antigen is unknown.

V and J are TRBV9 and TRBJ1-2, with 7 nucleotides matching TRBD1. Sequencing was performed on PBMCs, taken 4 weeks after starting pembrolizumab. This receptor was obtained from an adult with mismatch repair-deficient cancer. CDR3 sequence: CASSVAEGTASGYTF. CDR3 coding DNA: TGTGCCAGCAGCGTAGCTGAGGGGACAGCTTCTGGCTACACCTTC.